Each of the 9 T cell receptor beta chains below was sequenced from the same sample in a study of T-cell reconstitution after alpha-beta-depleted transplantation in children. Unique molecular identifiers tagged the TCRbeta library. TCRdb used MiXCR to reprocess the PCR reads, holding one entry per CDR3 protein. The sample holds hundreds of thousands of distinct CDR3 sequences; 9.5% to 13% are singletons and the top ten take roughly 30%. Sequenced material: PBMCs, taken before TCRalphabeta/CD19-depleted stem cell transplant. The receptors come from a child under two years old with acute myeloid leukemia, due to receive a stem cell transplant.

This clonotype came up a few times. This chain joins TRBV6-1 and TRBJ2-7; D gene ambiguous. Per germline, CDR1 MNHNS and CDR2 SASEGT. The V end was cut by 1 base, the J end by 3 bases, with 4 bases between. The CDR3 is made up of 12 amino acids. The CDR3: CASSEDHYEQYF. DNA for the CDR3: TGTGCCAGCAGTGAAGACCACTACGAGCAGTACTTC.

This clonotype was observed many times. J is TRBJ2-5 and V is TRBV12-3 or TRBV12-4; D might be TRBD1 (6 bases). The V gene lost 8 bases and the J gene lost 2 bases, with 15 bases spanning the gap. The CDR3 runs to 14 residues. The CDR3 here is CASQLLGGQETQYF. In DNA form, the CDR3 reads TGTGCCAGCCAACTCCTAGGGGGTCAAGAGACCCAGTACTTC.

Many counts were recorded for this clonotype. The chain has TRBV27 and TRBJ2-1; 12 bases align to TRBD2. The CDR3 has 16 amino acids. V was pared by 7 bases and J by 3 bases, with 7 bases of the junction left unmatched. Germline CDR1 and CDR2: MNHEY and SMNVEV (reference sequence). This CDR3 reads CASKRLAGESYNEQFF. The CDR3, as DNA: TGTGCCAGCAAGCGACTAGCGGGAGAGAGCTACAATGAGCAGTTCTTC.

This clonotype was seen at least ten times. The V and J genes are TRBV10-3 and TRBJ2-7; 9 bases match TRBD2. The CDR3 totals 14 residues. Unmatched junction bases numbered 7, after V lost 4 bases and J lost 6 bases. Looked up from germline, CDR1 is ENHRY and CDR2 is SYGVKD. This chain's CDR3 is CAISGASGKFEQYF. The DNA of the CDR3 is TGTGCCATCAGTGGGGCTAGCGGGAAGTTCGAGCAGTACTTC.

In its sample, this clonotype was seen many times. The chain combines TRBV7-6 with TRBJ2-3; D is uncertain. Per germline, CDR1 SGHVS and CDR2 FNYEAQ. This CDR3 region has 14 residues. The V end lost 5 bases, the J end lost 2 bases, and 11 bases lay between the germline ends. CDR3 region: CASSPHPLTDTQYF. CDR3 bases: TGTGCCAGCAGCCCTCACCCCCTCACAGATACGCAGTATTTT.

Concerning this clonotype: The junction differs from germline at one of its ends, possibly a read error. The chain links TRBV6-5 to TRBJ1-1, with D unresolved. Germline V gene data show CDR1 as MNHEY and CDR2 as SVGAGI. The length of the CDR3 is 13 residues. The CDR3 reads CASSYSVAVEAFF. The CDR3 region has the DNA TGTGCCAGCAGTTACTCTGTCGCAGTCGAAGCGTTCTTT.

The sample holds many counts of this clonotype. This sequence joins TRBV2 and TRBJ1-1, with D possibly matching TRBD1 (6 bases). Germline CDR1 SNHLY, CDR2 FYNNEI. The CDR3 contains 14 residues. V shed 6 bases and J shed 4 bases, with 15 bases lying between them. The CDR3 region has the DNA TGTGCCAGCAGAACACAGGGTCCTATCACTGAAGCTTTCTTT. Protein sequence: CASRTQGPITEAFF.

This clonotype was found many times. The V and J genes are TRBV7-9 and TRBJ1-1, with D unclear. Germline V gene sequence: CDR1 SEHNR, CDR2 FQNEAQ (reference sequence). The germline V and J ends were trimmed by 3 bases and 5 bases, with 7 bases remaining between them. The CDR3 is 12 residues long. In DNA form, the CDR3 reads TGTGCCAGCAGCTTCAGCGGGACTGAAGCTTTCTTT. It translates to CASSFSGTEAFF.

This clonotype was seen many times. The chain combines TRBV7-3 with TRBJ2-2, with D tentatively TRBD2 (6 bases). The CDR3 totals 13 residues. V lost 3 bases and J 9 bases, leaving 11 bases between the germline ends. Per germline, CDR1 SGHTA and CDR2 FQGTGA. Here the CDR3 reads CASSFGDSRELFF. The CDR3 nucleotides read TGTGCCAGCAGCTTTGGGGACTCCCGGGAGCTGTTTTTT.